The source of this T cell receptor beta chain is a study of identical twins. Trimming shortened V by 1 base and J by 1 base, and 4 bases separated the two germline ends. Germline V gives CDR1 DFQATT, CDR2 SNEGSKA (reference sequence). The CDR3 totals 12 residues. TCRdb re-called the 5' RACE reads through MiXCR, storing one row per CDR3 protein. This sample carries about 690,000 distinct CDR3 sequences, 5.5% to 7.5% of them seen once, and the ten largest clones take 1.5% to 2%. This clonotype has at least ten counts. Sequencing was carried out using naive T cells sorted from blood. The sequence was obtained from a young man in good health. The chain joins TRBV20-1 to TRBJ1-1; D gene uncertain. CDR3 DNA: TGCAGTGCTAGAGTTGAGAACACTGAAGCTTTCTTT. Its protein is CSARVENTEAFF.